This TCR beta chain was documented in a study of early T cells in non-severe SARS-CoV-2 infection. Germline-derived CDR1 and CDR2 are SGHAT and FQNNGV. The CDR3 is 11 residues long. Trimming pared 8 bases from V and 3 bases from J, leaving 7 bases between. Unique molecular identifiers (one per individual cDNA molecule) were attached. One entry per CDR3 protein, called by TCRdb with MiXCR from the 5' RACE reads. The sample has tens of thousands of distinct CDR3 sequences, around 10% seen once. Only a few counts were recorded for this clonotype. This chain joins TRBV11-2 and TRBJ1-1, with D uncertain. This TCR was sampled from an adult who was a healthcare worker with PCR-confirmed SARS-CoV-2 infection or an uninfected control (not recorded which). The source material was whole blood, sampled at baseline. In nucleotides, the CDR3 is TGTGCCAGCCGGGCTTACACTGAAGCTTTCTTT. This encodes CASRAYTEAFF.